This T cell receptor beta chain was found in a study of identical twins (dated by TCRdb to about 2016). Study-level background: TCR alpha and beta repertoires from monozygotic twins, unrelated adults of various ages and cord blood were deep-sequenced to test whether fetal clonotypes persist. Replicate twin experiments were performed at different times using different library preparation protocols to rule out contamination. General conclusions and limits of the study: Compared with coincidental sharing between unrelated individuals, an excess of low generation-probability sequences was observed among out-of-frame TCR alpha sequences shared between twins. Conclusions relied on cross-sectional statistical analysis, since the same donors could not be followed over many years. Out-of-frame TCR alpha sharing in monozygotic twins was systematically underestimated by recombination models, whereas sharing between unrelated individuals was in agreement with the recombination models. In beta out-of-frame sequences, excess twin sharing was weaker, because having fewer shared sequences lowered the signal-to-noise ratio. Invariant T cells such as MAIT and iNKT could partly confound zero-insertion analyses, although diverse VJ usage argued against such confounding for most clonotypes. Fewer insertions were carried by abundant cord blood beta clonotypes, a similar but weaker trend appeared in young adult naive repertoires, and no such trend appeared in memory repertoires.

Ten or more counts support this clonotype. Its antigen has not been determined. The input lacks base qualities; no much larger clone sits a single base away. Library method: 5' RACE. Sequencing was performed on an Illumina HiSeq 2000. A universal primer binding site was added through template switching, and the final cDNA carried a unique molecular identifier so that TCR cDNA molecules could be counted accurately. First-strand cDNA for TCR alpha and beta chains was synthesized from specific primers in the conserved constant-segment region. Each cDNA library was double barcoded, with a SMART-Mk sample barcode plus Illumina barcodes, to control for contamination. TruSeq adapter sequences and Illumina sample barcodes were added in two successive PCR steps. TCR alpha and beta cDNA libraries were sequenced on the Illumina HiSeq platform with custom primers. In the original analysis: Raw reads were processed with MiGEC to extract unique molecular identifiers, and MiXCR was used to determine CDR3 positions. For each individual, recombination models were inferred using an EM algorithm with the repgenHMM and IGoR tools. The tcR package in R was used for shared clonotype analysis, with sharing normalized by the product of cloneset sizes. To study raw recombination free of thymic and clonal selection effects, out-of-frame nonproductive sequences were analyzed. TCRdb trimmed public reads at Q25 via fastp, called clones via MiXCR and kept in-frame beta chains. All rows with the same CDR3 protein become a single entry with the most common DNA and genes. TCRdb, rather than the study authors, made the V and J calls. This sample is represented by hundreds of thousands of distinct CDR3 sequences; approximately 6% of them were singletons. The ten largest make up roughly 1.8% of the sample.

Sequences LNHNV (CDR1) and YYDKDF (CDR2) are obtained from the germline V gene (reference sequence). V lost 4 bases and J lost 6 bases, and the count of bases not matched to a germline gene is 8. The CDR3 starts with the cysteine, ends with the phenylalanine, and has 14 residues. The only DNA kept is the CDR3, 42 bases in frame from the first base. All donors were healthy Caucasians. The study also sequenced three unrelated non-twin adults: a male aged 18 to 29, a male aged 50 to 59 and a female aged 50 to 59. Miltenyi CD45RO+ enrichment and human naive T-cell isolation kits were used to isolate memory (CD45RO+) and naive T cells from PBMC.

The specimen sequenced was naive T cells sorted from blood. The cell subset or site label, as the study defines it: cells isolated with a human naive T-cell isolation kit. The chain links TRBV15 with TRBJ1-2; TRBD1 agrees with 7 junctional bases. This TCR was sampled from a man between 18 and 35 years old in good health. The CDR3: CATSIGQVRDGYTF. DNA sequence: TGTGCCACCAGCATAGGACAGGTACGGGATGGCTACACCTTC.